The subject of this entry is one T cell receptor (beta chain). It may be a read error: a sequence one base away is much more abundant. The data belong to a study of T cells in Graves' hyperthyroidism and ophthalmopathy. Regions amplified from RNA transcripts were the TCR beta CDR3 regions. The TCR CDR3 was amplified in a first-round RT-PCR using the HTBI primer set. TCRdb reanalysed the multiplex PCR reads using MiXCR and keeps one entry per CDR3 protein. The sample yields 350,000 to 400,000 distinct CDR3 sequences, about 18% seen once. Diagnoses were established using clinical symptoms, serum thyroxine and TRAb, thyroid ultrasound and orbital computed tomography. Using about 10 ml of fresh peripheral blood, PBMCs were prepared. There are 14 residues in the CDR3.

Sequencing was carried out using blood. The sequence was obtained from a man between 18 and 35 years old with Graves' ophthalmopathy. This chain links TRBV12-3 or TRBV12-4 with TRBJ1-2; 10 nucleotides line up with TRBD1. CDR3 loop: CAGSRQGARYGYTF. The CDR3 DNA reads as TGTGCCGGCAGTCGACAGGGGGCGCGATATGGCTACACCTTC.